Following are 12 T cell receptor beta chains from one sample sequenced in a study of glioma-infiltrating T cells. TCR alpha and beta CDR3 regions were amplified from RNA using iRepertoire nested multiplex PCR. TCRdb recomputed calls from the multiplex PCR reads with MiXCR, one row per CDR3 protein. The data hold 93,000 or so distinct CDR3 sequences, with less than 30% observed a single time. The sequenced material came from glioma tissue, nonneoplastic brain tissue, or PBMCs (not recorded which). The receptors shown here come from a human donor with low-grade glioma or glioblastoma, undergoing nonglioma brain surgery, or in good health (not recorded which).

This clonotype was detected only a few times. The chain links TRBV7-3 to TRBJ2-5; D remains ambiguous. The CDR3 runs 13 residues. From germline, CDR1 is SGHTA and CDR2 FQGTGA. V shed 2 bases and J shed 4 bases, with 8 bases lying between them. The CDR3 here is CASSLFPRETQYF. The CDR3 region has the DNA TGTGCCAGCAGCTTATTTCCGCGAGAGACCCAGTACTTC.

Notes on this clonotype: One base away lies a much larger clone, so this may be a sequencing read error. The DNA of the CDR3 is TGCAGTGCTACTGAAAGGGCCACCTATGGCTACACCTTC. Protein sequence: CSATERATYGYTF. The chain links TRBV20-1 to TRBJ1-2, with no clear D. V was cut by 4 bases and J by 4 bases, with 13 bases left in between. The CDR3 totals 13 residues. From germline, CDR1 is DFQATT and CDR2 SNEGSKA (reference sequence).

V usage is TRBV14 and J usage is TRBJ1-6; D is possibly TRBD1 (5 bases). Deletions cut 5 bases from V and 10 bases from J, with 18 bases between. The CDR3 runs to 15 residues. CDR1 is SGHDN, CDR2 FVKESK, per germline. DNA of the CDR3: TGTGCCAGCAGCTGGACCGGGGCGGCTGGATCACCCCTCCACTTT. Residues: CASSWTGAAGSPLHF.

A note on this clonotype: A much larger clone lies a single base off, so this may be a read error. The chain uses TRBV10-2 and TRBJ2-5, with D unclear. CDR1 WSHSY and CDR2 SAAADI come from the germline V gene. The CDR3 has 13 amino acids. CDR3 loop: CASTPSPQETEYF. CDR3 coding DNA: TGCGCCAGCACCCCGTCCCCCCAAGAGACCGAGTACTTC.

This clonotype turned up a few times. The chain has TRBV7-2 and TRBJ2-2; the D call may be TRBD1 or TRBD2 (7 bases each). This CDR3 is built from 14 residues. The V and J ends lost 3 bases and 9 bases respectively, with 14 bases between them. The germline CDR1 and CDR2 sequences are SGHTA and FQGNSA. CDR3 in DNA: TGTGCCAGCAGCTTGTCAGGGGGGGGCCGGGAGCTGTTTTTT. As protein: CASSLSGGGRELFF.

This clonotype was seen many times. This rearrangement joins TRBV11-1 to TRBJ2-3; D is ambiguous. This CDR3 is built from 12 residues. V was cut by 4 bases and J by 7 bases, with 9 bases left in between. Germline values: CDR1 SGHAT, CDR2 FQDESV (reference sequence). The chain's CDR3 is CASSSNRNTQYF. DNA for the CDR3: TGTGCCAGCAGCTCTAACCGGAATACGCAGTATTTT.

Many counts were recorded for this clonotype. In DNA form, the CDR3 reads TGCAGTGCTAATAAGGTAGAGACCCAGTACTTC. It yields the protein CSANKVETQYF. This sequence joins TRBV20-1 and TRBJ2-5, with D unclear. Germline CDR1 reads DFQATT; CDR2 reads SNEGSKA (reference sequence). The ends were cut back, 4 bases at V and 4 bases at J, with 7 bases in the middle. CDR3 length equals 11 residues.

This clonotype was seen only a few times. V is TRBV7-3 and J is TRBJ2-5, with D possibly being TRBD2 (6 bases). CDR1 is SGHTA and CDR2 is FQGTGA in the germline V gene. The V end lost 5 bases, the J end lost 4 bases, and 14 bases lay between the germline ends. The length of the CDR3 is 14 residues. CDR3 nucleotide sequence: TGTGCCAGCAGCCCCCAGACTAGACCAGAGACCCAGTACTTC. It encodes CASSPQTRPETQYF.

CDR3 in amino acids: CASSQQSNSNQPQHF. The CDR3 nucleotides read TGTGCCAGCAGCCAGCAGTCCAATAGCAATCAGCCCCAGCATTTT. The chain is built from TRBV11-2 and TRBJ1-5; D gene ambiguous. The V gene lost 5 bases and the J gene lost 0 bases, with 11 bases spanning the gap. The CDR3 contains 15 residues. Per the germline V gene, CDR1 is SGHAT and CDR2 is FQNNGV.

In this sample, this clonotype turned up a few times. The rearrangement links TRBV7-2 to TRBJ1-3, with a tentative D call TRBD1 (6 bases). The CDR3 spans 16 residues. With 5 bases removed from V and 0 bases from J, the gap between germline ends came to 14 bases. From germline, CDR1 is SGHTA and CDR2 FQGNSA. CDR3: CASSLRQALSGNTIYF. The CDR3 DNA sequence: TGTGCCAGCAGCCTACGACAGGCCCTCTCTGGAAACACCATATATTTT. The full variable domain, with the rest looked up from reference TRBV7-2 and TRBJ1-3, is GAGVSQSPSNKVTEKGKDVELRCDPISGHTALYWYRQSLGQGLEFLIYFQGNSAPDKSGLPSDRFSAERTGGSVSTLTIQRTQQEDSAVYLCASSLRQALSGNTIYFGEGSWLTVV.

A note on this clonotype: A much larger clone lies a single base off, so this may be a read error. Lacking the conserved final phenylalanine or tryptophan, this CDR3 likely reflects a read error. V is TRBV6-1 and J is TRBJ2-1; TRBD2 aligns across 10 bases. Germline values: CDR1 MNHNS, CDR2 SASEGT. CDR3 length: 13 residues. With 7 bases clipped from V and 9 bases from J, the junction kept 6 bases outside the gene matches. The CDR3 sequence: CASTIAGGGEQFL. In DNA form, the CDR3 reads TGTGCCAGCACTATAGCGGGGGGTGGTGAGCAGTTCCTC.

This clonotype has ten or more counts. The chain is built from TRBV6-2 or TRBV6-3 and TRBJ1-5; D remains ambiguous. The germline V and J ends were trimmed by 0 bases and 1 base, with 7 bases remaining between them. This CDR3 spans 15 amino acids. Per the germline V gene, CDR1 is MNHEY and CDR2 is SVGEGT. In nucleotides, the CDR3 is TGTGCCAGCAGTTACTCCGGATTAAGCAATCAGCCCCAGCATTTT. Translated: CASSYSGLSNQPQHF.